These T cell receptor beta chains were read from a single sample in a study of blood T cell repertoires in COVID-19. Repertoires were generated with immunoSEQ multiplex PCR, while TCRdb's copy carries only in-frame clones and drops some. The top ten clones hold approximately 7.3% of a sample with tens of thousands of clones, around 90% of them seen once. What was sequenced was peripheral blood. The source is a man between 70 and 80 years old with acute or convalescent COVID-19. Both conserved end residues are part of each CDR3. The D gene is left open where the match is weak. The size entry is marked missing in some rows and otherwise reads once, few, many or a size class.

v_gene: TRBV14; d_gene: .; abundance: .; j_gene: TRBJ2-1; CDR3nt: TGTGCCAGCAGCCAAGACCGAAACGCTTGGCGTCGGGCCTACAATGAGCAGTTCTTC; CDR3aa: CASSQDRNAWRRAYNEQFF
v_gene: TRBV2; d_gene: .; abundance: .; j_gene: TRBJ1-1; CDR3nt: TGTGCCAGCAGTAATACAGGGAACACTGAAGCTTTCTTT; CDR3aa: CASSNTGNTEAFF
v_gene: TRBV9; d_gene: TRBD1; abundance: .; j_gene: TRBJ1-3; CDR3nt: TGTGCCAGCAGCGCAGCGGCGGGGACAGGGTATGGAAACACCATATATTTT; CDR3aa: CASSAAAGTGYGNTIYF
v_gene: TRBV2; d_gene: .; abundance: .; j_gene: TRBJ1-6; CDR3nt: TGTGCCAGCAATCCAGGTCTGAATTCACCCCTCCACTTT; CDR3aa: CASNPGLNSPLHF
v_gene: TRBV6-5; d_gene: TRBD1; abundance: .; j_gene: TRBJ1-4; CDR3nt: TGTGCCAGCAGAGATGGACAGGGCTCTAGAAAACTGTTTTTT; CDR3aa: CASRDGQGSRKLFF
v_gene: TRBV6-6; d_gene: TRBD1; abundance: once; j_gene: TRBJ2-3; CDR3nt: TGTGCCAGCAGTCCGACGCCCGGACAGGGGAAACAGTATTTT; CDR3aa: CASSPTPGQGKQYF
v_gene: TRBV24-1; d_gene: TRBD1; abundance: .; j_gene: TRBJ1-2; CDR3nt: TGTGCCACCAGTGGTCGGACAGGGCTCGACTATGGCTACACCTTC; CDR3aa: CATSGRTGLDYGYTF
v_gene: TRBV5-6; d_gene: TRBD1; abundance: medium-sized; j_gene: TRBJ1-2; CDR3nt: TGTGCCAGCAGCCAACAGGGGTTCCATGGCTACACCTTC; CDR3aa: CASSQQGFHGYTF
v_gene: TRBV6-5; d_gene: TRBD1; abundance: .; j_gene: TRBJ1-1; CDR3nt: TGTGCCAGCACCCGAGGGGGCGCCGAAGCTTTCTTT; CDR3aa: CASTRGGAEAFF
v_gene: TRBV6-5; d_gene: TRBD2; abundance: .; j_gene: TRBJ2-1; CDR3nt: TGTGCCAGCAGTTACGAAAGCGGGAGGAACTACAATGAGCAGTTCTTC; CDR3aa: CASSYESGRNYNEQFF
v_gene: TRBV5-1; d_gene: TRBD2; abundance: .; j_gene: TRBJ2-3; CDR3nt: TGCGCCAGCAGCTGGACTAGCGGGAACACAGATACGCAGTATTTT; CDR3aa: CASSWTSGNTDTQYF
v_gene: TRBV28; d_gene: TRBD1; abundance: .; j_gene: TRBJ1-5; CDR3nt: TGTGCCAGCAGTTTTTGGCGGACAGGGGGCAATCAGCCCCAGCATTTT; CDR3aa: CASSFWRTGGNQPQHF
v_gene: TRBV28; d_gene: .; abundance: .; j_gene: TRBJ2-1; CDR3nt: TGTGCCAGCAGTTTACCAGTCGGACAGTACAATGAGCAGTTCTTC; CDR3aa: CASSLPVGQYNEQFF
v_gene: TRBV30; d_gene: TRBD1; abundance: .; j_gene: TRBJ2-5; CDR3nt: TGTGCCGGAAACCAAGCCGGGACAGGGGAAGAGACCCAGTACTTC; CDR3aa: CAGNQAGTGEETQYF
v_gene: TRBV11-2; d_gene: .; abundance: .; j_gene: TRBJ2-3; CDR3nt: TGTGCCAGCAGCTTAGGGGCAACAGGGTGGGGGGATACGCAGTATTTT; CDR3aa: CASSLGATGWGDTQYF
v_gene: TRBV29-1; d_gene: .; abundance: once; j_gene: TRBJ2-7; CDR3nt: TGCAGCGTTGTTAGCGCCCACTCCTACGAGCAGTACTTC; CDR3aa: CSVVSAHSYEQYF
v_gene: TRBV30; d_gene: TRBD1; abundance: .; j_gene: TRBJ1-1; CDR3nt: TGTGCCTATCAACAGGGGTGGACTGAAGCTTTCTTT; CDR3aa: CAYQQGWTEAFF
v_gene: TRBV6-5; d_gene: .; abundance: .; j_gene: TRBJ1-1; CDR3nt: TGTGCCAGCACCGACGGGGGGCGCGGAAGGACTGAAGCTTTCTTT; CDR3aa: CASTDGGRGRTEAFF
v_gene: TRBV2; d_gene: TRBD2; abundance: .; j_gene: TRBJ2-3; CDR3nt: TGTGCCAGCAGGGGCGGGGGGCCAGATACGCAGTATTTT; CDR3aa: CASRGGGPDTQYF
v_gene: TRBV27; d_gene: .; abundance: .; j_gene: TRBJ1-3; CDR3nt: TGTGCCAGCAGTAGGGGTCGGGTGGCAGGAAACACCATATATTTT; CDR3aa: CASSRGRVAGNTIYF
v_gene: TRBV3-1/TRBV3-2; d_gene: TRBD1; abundance: .; j_gene: TRBJ1-1; CDR3nt: TGTGCCAGCAGCCAAGGAACAGGGGTGAACACTGAAGCTTTCTTT; CDR3aa: CASSQGTGVNTEAFF
v_gene: TRBV2; d_gene: TRBD2; abundance: few; j_gene: TRBJ2-5; CDR3nt: TGTGCCAGCAGAACCGGGACTAGCGGGGGGGGGACCCAGTACTTC; CDR3aa: CASRTGTSGGGTQYF
v_gene: TRBV5-1; d_gene: .; abundance: .; j_gene: TRBJ2-1; CDR3nt: TGCGCCAGCAGCTCTCGACAGGACAATGAGCAGTTCTTC; CDR3aa: CASSSRQDNEQFF
v_gene: TRBV7-2; d_gene: TRBD2; abundance: .; j_gene: TRBJ2-7; CDR3nt: TGTGCCAGTCGGATAGCGGGGGTAGAGGAGCAGTACTTC; CDR3aa: CASRIAGVEEQYF
v_gene: TRBV6-1; d_gene: TRBD2; abundance: once; j_gene: TRBJ2-1; CDR3nt: TGTGCCAGCAGTGCCGTGGTGGGAGGGACCGGGGGTTACAATGAGCAGTTCTTC; CDR3aa: CASSAVVGGTGGYNEQFF
v_gene: TRBV5-4; d_gene: TRBD2; abundance: .; j_gene: TRBJ2-1; CDR3nt: TGTGCCAGCAGCCCGAGGACTAGCGGGATCTATGAGCAGTTCTTC; CDR3aa: CASSPRTSGIYEQFF
v_gene: TRBV3-1/TRBV3-2; d_gene: TRBD1; abundance: .; j_gene: TRBJ2-7; CDR3nt: TGTGCCAGCAGCCGTGCCGGGACAGGGACCCTGGTGGCTCCCTACGAGCAGTACTTC; CDR3aa: CASSRAGTGTLVAPYEQYF
v_gene: TRBV7-9; d_gene: TRBD1; abundance: .; j_gene: TRBJ2-1; CDR3nt: TGTGCCAGCAGCCCACCACCGGGACAGGAGCATCGGAATGAGCAGTTCTTC; CDR3aa: CASSPPPGQEHRNEQFF
v_gene: TRBV24-1; d_gene: .; abundance: .; j_gene: TRBJ2-1; CDR3nt: TGTGCCACCAGTGATTCTAACAATGAGCAGTTCTTC; CDR3aa: CATSDSNNEQFF
v_gene: TRBV19; d_gene: .; abundance: .; j_gene: TRBJ1-4; CDR3nt: TGTGCCAGTAGTATAGTGAGCGGCCACCTGTTTTTT; CDR3aa: CASSIVSGHLFF
v_gene: TRBV6-5; d_gene: TRBD1; abundance: .; j_gene: TRBJ1-2; CDR3nt: TGTGCCAGCAGTTCACGGGTGGACAGGGGGCACTATGGCTACACCTTC; CDR3aa: CASSSRVDRGHYGYTF
v_gene: TRBV3-1/TRBV3-2; d_gene: TRBD1; abundance: .; j_gene: TRBJ1-2; CDR3nt: TGTGCCAGCAGCCAAGAACACAGGGGTGGGGGCACCTTC; CDR3aa: CASSQEHRGGGTF
v_gene: TRBV19; d_gene: TRBD1; abundance: .; j_gene: TRBJ1-5; CDR3nt: TGTGCCAGCGACAGGGCGAAAAGCAATCAGCCCCAGCATTTT; CDR3aa: CASDRAKSNQPQHF
v_gene: TRBV27; d_gene: .; abundance: .; j_gene: TRBJ2-4; CDR3nt: TGTGCCAGCAGTTTGGTACAGGGAGGGCTAGCCAAAAACATTCAGTACTTC; CDR3aa: CASSLVQGGLAKNIQYF
v_gene: TRBV18; d_gene: .; abundance: .; j_gene: TRBJ1-4; CDR3nt: TGTGCCAGCTCAACGGTTGGGCTAAATGAAAAACTGTTTTTT; CDR3aa: CASSTVGLNEKLFF
v_gene: TRBV11-3; d_gene: TRBD1; abundance: .; j_gene: TRBJ2-3; CDR3nt: TGTGCCAGCAGCAAACGACAGGGGGGTACAGATACGCAGTATTTT; CDR3aa: CASSKRQGGTDTQYF
v_gene: TRBV28; d_gene: TRBD2; abundance: .; j_gene: TRBJ2-5; CDR3nt: TGTGCCAGCTACTCGGGGGGCCAAGAGACCCAGTACTTC; CDR3aa: CASYSGGQETQYF
v_gene: TRBV6-6; d_gene: .; abundance: .; j_gene: TRBJ1-6; CDR3nt: TGTGCCAGCAGTAACCAGGGAGGCAATTCACCCCTCCACTTT; CDR3aa: CASSNQGGNSPLHF
v_gene: TRBV10-1; d_gene: .; abundance: .; j_gene: TRBJ1-2; CDR3nt: TGCGCCAGCACTCAAGACCGGGACTTCCTCATCGGATATGGCTACACCTTC; CDR3aa: CASTQDRDFLIGYGYTF